The source of this T cell receptor beta chain is a study of CXCR3-negative and CXCR3-positive naive CD8 T cells. The CDR3 has 14 amino acids. Germline CDR1 reads LGHDT; CDR2 reads YNNKEL (reference sequence). With 300,000 cells each, the CD8+ T cell subsets were individually sorted in triplicate. General study findings and limits: For CXCR3-positive naive cells, TRB CDR3s were more hydrophobic than those of CXCR3-negative naive cells.

The libraries of TRB cDNA were constructed through 5' RACE using UMI labels. TCRdb re-called the 5' RACE reads and gives one entry per CDR3 protein, without DNA. This sample's table has some 150,000 distinct CDR3 sequences. Comment on this clonotype: The antigen is not known.

This clonotype was sampled from a human donor in good health. Some clones in this sample may be carry-over from other donors' samples. The rearrangement links TRBV3-1 to TRBJ2-1; there is no DNA to check the TCRdb D call of TRBD2. Input material: naive CXCR3+ CD8+ T cells from blood. The subset denotes: CD45RO-CCR7+CD27+CD95- naive CD8+ T cells expressing CXCR3 (TNR3+). This chain's CDR3 is CASSLGTTLNEQFF.